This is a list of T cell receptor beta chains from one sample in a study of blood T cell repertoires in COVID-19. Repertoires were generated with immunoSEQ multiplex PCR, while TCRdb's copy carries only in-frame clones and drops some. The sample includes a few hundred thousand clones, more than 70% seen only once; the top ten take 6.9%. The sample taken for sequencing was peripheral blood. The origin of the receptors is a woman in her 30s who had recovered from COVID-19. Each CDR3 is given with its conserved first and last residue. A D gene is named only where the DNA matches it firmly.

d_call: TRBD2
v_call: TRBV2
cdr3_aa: CASRPKSFLAGGADTQYF

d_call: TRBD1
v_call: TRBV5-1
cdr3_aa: CASSLTTGGKNTEAFF

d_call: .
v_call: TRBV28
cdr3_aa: CASSPGGTNIQYF

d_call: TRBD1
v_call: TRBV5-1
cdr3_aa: CASSYITGGQERELFF

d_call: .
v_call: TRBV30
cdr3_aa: CAWSPPGRQETQYF

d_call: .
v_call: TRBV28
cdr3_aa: CASSLREGYTF

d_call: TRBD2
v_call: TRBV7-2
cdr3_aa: CASSFSGGTSAYEQYF

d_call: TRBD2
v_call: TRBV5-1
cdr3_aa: CASSSGGAHEQFF

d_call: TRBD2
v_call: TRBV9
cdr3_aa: CASSADYGLAGGETQYF

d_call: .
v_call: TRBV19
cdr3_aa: CASSLGGHSNQPQHF

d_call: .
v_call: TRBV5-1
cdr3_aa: CASSLSYSGNTIYF

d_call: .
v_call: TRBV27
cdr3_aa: CASSLAGQPQHF

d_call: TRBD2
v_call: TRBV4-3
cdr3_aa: CASSQFSGTLYEQYF

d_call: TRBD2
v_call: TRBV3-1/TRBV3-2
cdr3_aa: CASSPPLGSGGGRYNEQFF

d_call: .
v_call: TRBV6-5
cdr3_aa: CASQFLGTPHNEQFF

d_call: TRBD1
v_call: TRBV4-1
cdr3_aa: CASSQGPGQGSLAKNIQYF

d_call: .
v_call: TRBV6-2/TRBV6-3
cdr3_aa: CASSPFPGKDRETQYF